This T cell receptor beta chain comes out of a study of T cell responses to AZD1222 COVID-19 vaccine. Germline V gene data show CDR1 as SGHNT and CDR2 as YYREEE (reference sequence). V lost 7 bases to trimming and J lost 4 bases, with 14 bases between them. The CDR3 runs 13 residues. Profiling relied on immunoSEQ multiplex PCR, and the TCRdb table lists in-frame clones only, not all of them. The sample has roughly 90,000 clones, 80% to 90% seen once. The sequence derives from an adult in good health. The starting material was peripheral blood, obtained on day 0 of AZD1222 vaccination. The rearrangement links TRBV5-4 to TRBJ2-5; D could derive from TRBD1 or TRBD2 (5 bases each). The chain's CDR3 is CASRPGTAETQYF. The CDR3 DNA reads as TGTGCCAGCCGTCCCGGGACGGCAGAGACCCAGTACTTC.